The clone carrying this TCR beta chain was seen ten or more times. The antigen remains unidentified. The data originate from a study of Graves' ophthalmopathy and Graves' hyperthyroidism. Notes on the study in general: In blood, most expanded thyroid clonotypes above 0.001 frequency were also detected.

The authors amplified TCR beta CDR3 regions, and they did so from RNA transcripts for repertoire sequencing. First-round RT-PCR with HTBI primers preceded a second-round multiplex PCR. In TCRdb, the multiplex PCR reads were re-called with MiXCR into one record per CDR3 protein. The table has more than 1,000,000 distinct CDR3 sequences, about two fifths seen once. Source material: peripheral blood or thyroid tissue (not recorded which). This sequence was found in an adult man with Graves' hyperthyroidism.

CDR3 in DNA: TGCGCCAGCAGCCACGGGCCCCGGGACAGACAAAAGTACTTC. As protein: CASSHGPRDRQKYF. The gene calls are TRBV4-1 and TRBJ2-7, with TRBD1 identical over 7 bases. The CDR3 consists of 14 residues. The V gene's germline CDR1 is MGHRA and CDR2 YSYEKL. V was clipped by 3 bases and J by 11 bases; unmatched bases: 13.